The T cell receptor beta chain described here comes from a study of PD-1 blockade in classical Hodgkin lymphoma. General study results and limits: Baseline diversity in complete responders resembled that of newly diagnosed patients.

Time point in this sample: cycle 4 day 1 (C4D1), after around six weeks of nivolumab. Each of the patients experienced relapse following autologous stem cell transplantation, and their brentuximab vedotin exposure differed. V dropped 3 bases and J dropped 3 bases, with 9 bases sitting between them. Germline V gene sequence: CDR1 LNHDA, CDR2 SQIVND (reference sequence). The CDR3 is 14 residues long. The method was immunoSEQ multiplex PCR; TCRdb's version includes in-frame clones alone and lacks a portion of them. This table holds about 41,000 clones, nearly 70% found once. A note on this clone: No antigen is known for it.

J is TRBJ2-1 and V is TRBV19, with unresolved D. This TCR derives from a human donor with classical Hodgkin lymphoma. Specimen: peripheral blood mononuclear cells (PBMCs), collected before the fourth cycle of nivolumab. CDR3 in DNA: TGTGCCAGTAGTATTAGCCAGGTCTACAATGAGCAGTTCTTC. This sequence encodes CASSISQVYNEQFF.